This paragraph covers one TCR beta chain sequence. Responder cells labeled with CFSE (roughly 200,000) were co-plated with irradiated stimulator cells labeled with violet dye (roughly 200,000). The responders that had proliferated, CFSE-low CD3+CD4+ and CD3+CD8+ cells, were sorted after the reaction. Trimming took 7 bases from V and 2 from J, leaving 15 bases between them. The germline gives CDR1 MNHNS, CDR2 SASEGT. The CDR3 totals 14 residues. The data are from a study of graft-versus-host responses after intestinal transplantation. Looking at the study overall: Those transplanted obtained multivisceral, liver-intestinal, or isolated intestinal grafts. All of the recipients had induction that used anti-thymocyte globulin, then tacrolimus and steroids for around three years.

Profiling relied on immunoSEQ multiplex PCR, and the TCRdb table lists in-frame clones only, not all of them. The sample shows 8,500 to 11,000 clones, roughly 38% of them seen only once. The receptor was isolated from a human patient who received an intestinal transplant. J is TRBJ2-7 and V is TRBV6-1, with a possible D match to TRBD1 (6 bases). The sequenced sample was alloreactive CD8+ T cells from a mixed lymphocyte reaction culture, obtained before intestinal transplant. The subset denotes: CFSE-low proliferating T cells sorted from roughly six-day pre-transplant mixed lymphocyte reaction (GvH or HvG direction). The CDR3 loop reads CASTLSRGAYEQYF. For the CDR3, the DNA is TGTGCCAGCACCCTTAGCAGGGGAGCCTACGAGCAGTACTTC.